Below are 3 T cell receptor beta chains sequenced from a single sample in a study of cytomegalovirus exposure and HLA in healthy donors. Assay: immunoSEQ multiplex PCR; the TCRdb copy retains only in-frame clones and omits some. The data show 200,000 to 300,000 clones, 75% to 90% seen once. The material sequenced was PBMCs. The receptor source for this set is a woman in her thirties in good health and CMV-seropositive.

The chain recombines TRBV5-1 with TRBJ1-1; D possibly corresponds to TRBD1 (6 bases). Germline V gene lookup returns CDR1 SGHRS and CDR2 YFSETQ. The CDR3 sequence is 14 residues long. With 3 bases removed from V and 3 bases from J, the gap between germline ends came to 12 bases. The CDR3 bases are TGCGCCAGCAGCTCAGGGGAATGGTACACTGAAGCTTTCTTT. It specifies CASSSGEWYTEAFF.

The V call is TRBV6-1, the J call TRBJ2-7, with 7 bases matching TRBD1. The junction had 9 bases not matched to a gene; V was cut back by 5 bases and J by 5 bases. The CDR3 spans 14 residues. CDR1 is MNHNS and CDR2 is SASEGT in the germline V gene. This CDR3 reads CASSPQGVGNEQYF. The CDR3 nucleotides read TGTGCCAGCAGTCCTCAGGGGGTCGGTAACGAGCAGTACTTC.

The genes are TRBV28 and TRBJ1-5; D gene ambiguous. The germline V and J ends were trimmed by 2 bases and 9 bases, with 14 bases remaining between them. Germline values: CDR1 MDHEN, CDR2 SYDVKM. The CDR3 consists of 14 residues. In DNA form, the CDR3 reads TGTGCCAGCAGTTTACCCAGCGTAACGACGCCCCAGCATTTT. It is translated as CASSLPSVTTPQHF.